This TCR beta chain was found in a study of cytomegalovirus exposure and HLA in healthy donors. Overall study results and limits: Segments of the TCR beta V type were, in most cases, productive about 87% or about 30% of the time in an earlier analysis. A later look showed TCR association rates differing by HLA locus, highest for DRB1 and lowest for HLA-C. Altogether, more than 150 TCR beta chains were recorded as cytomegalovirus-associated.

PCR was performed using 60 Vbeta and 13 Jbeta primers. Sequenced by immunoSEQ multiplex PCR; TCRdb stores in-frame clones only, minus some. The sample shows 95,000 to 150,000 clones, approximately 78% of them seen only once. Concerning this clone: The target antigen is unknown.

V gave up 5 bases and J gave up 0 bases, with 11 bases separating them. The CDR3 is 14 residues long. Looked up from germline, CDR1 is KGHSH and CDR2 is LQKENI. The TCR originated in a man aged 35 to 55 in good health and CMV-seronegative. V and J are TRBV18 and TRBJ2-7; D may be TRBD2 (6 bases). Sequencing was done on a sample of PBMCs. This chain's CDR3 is CASSFSSDSYEQYF. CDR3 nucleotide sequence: TGTGCCAGCTCATTCTCTAGCGACTCCTACGAGCAGTACTTC.